The next 5 T cell receptor beta chains were all read from a single sample in a study of CDR3 diversity in severe acne. In TCRdb, the PCR reads were re-called with MiXCR into one record per CDR3 protein. This table holds 85,000 to 120,000 distinct CDR3 sequences, around 56% found once. Sequenced material: blood. All receptors derive from a male donor with acne.

The chain joins TRBV10-3 to TRBJ2-7; 7 nucleotides match TRBD2. This CDR3 comprises 14 residues. The J segment lost 3 bases and the V segment lost 0 bases, leaving 2 bases of the junction unmatched. Germline V gene sequence: CDR1 ENHRY, CDR2 SYGVKD. Here the CDR3 DNA reads TGTGCCATCAGTGAGTCCCAGCGGGACTACGAGCAGTACTTC. This gives the protein CAISESQRDYEQYF.

This clonotype came up many times. The rearrangement uses TRBV19 and TRBJ2-7; tentatively, D is TRBD2 (5 bases). CDR1 LNHDA and CDR2 SQIVND come from the germline V gene (reference sequence). This CDR3 has 16 amino acids. Trimming cost V 4 bases and J 0 bases, with 16 bases left between them. CDR3 region: CASSKLKRVSSYEQYF. The CDR3 nucleotides read TGTGCCAGTAGTAAGTTAAAGAGGGTAAGCTCCTACGAGCAGTACTTC.

The V gene is TRBV15, the J gene TRBJ2-7; D not resolved. Germline assignment: CDR1 LNHNV and CDR2 YYDKDF (reference sequence). The length of the CDR3 is 12 residues. Trimming pared 4 bases from V and 9 bases from J, leaving 13 bases between. CDR3 sequence reads: CATSNRPGGQYF. In nucleotides, the CDR3 is TGTGCCACCAGCAATCGACCGGGCGGGCAGTACTTC.

The V and J genes are TRBV6-6 and TRBJ1-5; D is unresolved. The V gene's germline CDR1 is MNHNY and CDR2 SVGAGI (reference sequence). V shed 6 bases and J shed 1 base, with 10 bases lying between them. The CDR3 length is 14 residues. CDR3 sequence (DNA): TGTGCCAGCAGCCCCGCGCAGAGCAATCAGCCCCAGCATTTT. It is translated as CASSPAQSNQPQHF.

V and J are TRBV20-1 and TRBJ2-7, with 11 bases that match TRBD2. After removal of 0 bases from V and 5 bases from J, the junction contained 6 bases not matched to a gene. Germline CDR1 DFQATT, CDR2 SNEGSKA (reference sequence). The CDR3 extends over 15 amino acids. The CDR3 region is CSARELAGARNEQYF. CDR3 nucleotide sequence: TGCAGTGCTAGAGAACTAGCGGGAGCCAGGAACGAGCAGTACTTC.